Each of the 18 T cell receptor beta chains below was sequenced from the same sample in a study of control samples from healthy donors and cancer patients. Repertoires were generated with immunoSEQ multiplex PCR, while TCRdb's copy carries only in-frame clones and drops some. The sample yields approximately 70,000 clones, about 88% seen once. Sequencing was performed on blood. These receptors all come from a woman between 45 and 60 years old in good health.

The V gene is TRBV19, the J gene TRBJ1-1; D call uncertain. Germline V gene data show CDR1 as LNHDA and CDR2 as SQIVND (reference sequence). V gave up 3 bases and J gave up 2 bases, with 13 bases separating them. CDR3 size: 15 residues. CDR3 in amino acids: CASSIGLPQNTEAFF. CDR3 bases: TGTGCCAGTAGTATTGGCCTGCCTCAAAACACTGAAGCTTTCTTT.

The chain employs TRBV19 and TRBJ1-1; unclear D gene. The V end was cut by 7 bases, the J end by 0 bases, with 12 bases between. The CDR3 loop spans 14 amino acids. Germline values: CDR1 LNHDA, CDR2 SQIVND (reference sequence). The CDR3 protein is CASTPRGVNTEAFF. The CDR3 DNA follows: TGTGCCAGTACCCCCCGGGGAGTGAACACTGAAGCTTTCTTT.

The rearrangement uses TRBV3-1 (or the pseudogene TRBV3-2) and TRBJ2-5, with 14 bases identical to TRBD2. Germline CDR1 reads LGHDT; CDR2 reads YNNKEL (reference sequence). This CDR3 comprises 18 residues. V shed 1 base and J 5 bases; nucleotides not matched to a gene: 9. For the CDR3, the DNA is TGTGCCAGCAGCCAAGTGGAGGAGGGACTAGCGGGAGCGGAGACCCAGTACTTC. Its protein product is CASSQVEEGLAGAETQYF.

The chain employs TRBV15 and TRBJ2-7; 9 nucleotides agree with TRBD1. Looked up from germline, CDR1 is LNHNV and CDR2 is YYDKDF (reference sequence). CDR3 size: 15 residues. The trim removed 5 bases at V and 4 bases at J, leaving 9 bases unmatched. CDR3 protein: CATSSRQGGLYEQYF. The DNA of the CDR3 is TGTGCCACCAGCTCTCGACAGGGGGGATTATACGAGCAGTACTTC.

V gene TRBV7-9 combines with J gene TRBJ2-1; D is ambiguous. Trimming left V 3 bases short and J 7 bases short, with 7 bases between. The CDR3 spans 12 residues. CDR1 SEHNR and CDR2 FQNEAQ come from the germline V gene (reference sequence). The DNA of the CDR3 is TGTGCCAGCAGCTTGGGTAAGAATGAGCAGTTCTTC. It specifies CASSLGKNEQFF.

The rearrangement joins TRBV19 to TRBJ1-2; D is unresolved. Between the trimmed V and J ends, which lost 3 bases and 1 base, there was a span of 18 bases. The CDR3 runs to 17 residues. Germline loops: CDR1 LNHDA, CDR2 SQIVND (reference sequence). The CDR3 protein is CASSISPQSGGNYGYTF. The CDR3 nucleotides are TGTGCCAGTAGTATTTCTCCTCAGTCGGGAGGTAACTATGGCTACACCTTC.

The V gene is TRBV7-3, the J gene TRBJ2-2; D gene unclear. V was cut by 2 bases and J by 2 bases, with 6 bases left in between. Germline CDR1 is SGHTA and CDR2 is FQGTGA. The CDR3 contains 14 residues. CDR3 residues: CASSLESNTGELFF. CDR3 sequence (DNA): TGTGCCAGCAGCTTAGAAAGTAACACCGGGGAGCTGTTTTTT. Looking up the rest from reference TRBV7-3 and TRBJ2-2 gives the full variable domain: GAGVSQTPSNKVTEKGKYVELRCDPISGHTALYWYRQSLGQGPEFLIYFQGTGAADDSGLPNDRFFAVRPEGSVSTLKIQRTERGDSAVYLCASSLESNTGELFFGEGSRLTVL.

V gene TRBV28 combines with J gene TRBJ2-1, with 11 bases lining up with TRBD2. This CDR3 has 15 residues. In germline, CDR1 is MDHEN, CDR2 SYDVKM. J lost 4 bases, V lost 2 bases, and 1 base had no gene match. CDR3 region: CASSLTSGSYNEQFF. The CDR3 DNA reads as TGTGCCAGCAGTTTAACTAGCGGGAGTTACAATGAGCAGTTCTTC.

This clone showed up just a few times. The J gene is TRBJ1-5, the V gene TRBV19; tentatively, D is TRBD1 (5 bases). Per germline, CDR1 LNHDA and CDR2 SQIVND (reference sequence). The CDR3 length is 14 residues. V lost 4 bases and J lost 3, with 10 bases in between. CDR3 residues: CASSTPGSNQPQHF. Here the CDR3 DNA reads TGTGCCAGTAGTACCCCAGGGTCCAATCAGCCCCAGCATTTT.

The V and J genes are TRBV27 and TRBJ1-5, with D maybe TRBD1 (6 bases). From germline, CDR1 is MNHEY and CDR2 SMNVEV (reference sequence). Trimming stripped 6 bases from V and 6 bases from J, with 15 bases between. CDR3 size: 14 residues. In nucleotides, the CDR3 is TGTGCCAGCAGCCCCTTGGGGGGCAGTCAGCCCCAGCATTTT. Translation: CASSPLGGSQPQHF.

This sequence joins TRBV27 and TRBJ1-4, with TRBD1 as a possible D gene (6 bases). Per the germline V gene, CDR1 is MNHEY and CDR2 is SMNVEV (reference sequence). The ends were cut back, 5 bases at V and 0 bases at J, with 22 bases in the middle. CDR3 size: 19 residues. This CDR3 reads CASSPRRGGIRATNEKLFF. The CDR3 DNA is TGTGCCAGCAGTCCTCGAAGAGGGGGGATAAGGGCAACTAATGAAAAACTGTTTTTT.

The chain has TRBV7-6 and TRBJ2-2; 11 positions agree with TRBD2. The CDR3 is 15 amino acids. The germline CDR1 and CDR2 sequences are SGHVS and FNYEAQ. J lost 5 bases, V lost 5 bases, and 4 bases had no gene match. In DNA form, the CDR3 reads TGTGCCAGCAGCCGACTAGCGGGAAAAACCGGGGAGCTGTTTTTT. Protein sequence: CASSRLAGKTGELFF. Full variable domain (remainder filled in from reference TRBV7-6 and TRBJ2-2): GAGVSQSPRYKVTKRGQDVALRCDPISGHVSLYWYRQALGQGPEFLTYFNYEAQQDKSGLPNDRFSAERPEGSISTLTIQRTEQRDSAMYRCASSRLAGKTGELFFGEGSRLTVL.

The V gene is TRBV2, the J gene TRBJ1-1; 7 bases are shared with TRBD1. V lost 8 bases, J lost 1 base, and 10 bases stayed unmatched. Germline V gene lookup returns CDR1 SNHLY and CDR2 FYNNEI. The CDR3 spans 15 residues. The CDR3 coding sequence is TGTGCCAGCCTATTACAGGGGTGGGCGAACACTGAAGCTTTCTTT. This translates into CASLLQGWANTEAFF.

CDR3 nucleotide sequence: TGTGCCAGCAGCTTGGTGGGTGGCGGGGAGCTGTTTTTT. It encodes CASSLVGGGELFF. The chain links TRBV5-5 to TRBJ2-2, with no clear D. The V and J ends lost 0 bases and 7 bases respectively, with 7 bases between them. The CDR3 length is 13 residues. Looked up from germline, CDR1 is SGHKS and CDR2 is YYEKEE (reference sequence).

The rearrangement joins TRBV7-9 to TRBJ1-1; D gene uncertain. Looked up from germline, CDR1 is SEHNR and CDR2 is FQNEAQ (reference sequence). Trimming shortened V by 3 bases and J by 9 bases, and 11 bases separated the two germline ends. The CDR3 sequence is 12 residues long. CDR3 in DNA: TGTGCCAGCAGCTTTCCAGTTCAGCAAGCTTTCTTT. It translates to CASSFPVQQAFF.

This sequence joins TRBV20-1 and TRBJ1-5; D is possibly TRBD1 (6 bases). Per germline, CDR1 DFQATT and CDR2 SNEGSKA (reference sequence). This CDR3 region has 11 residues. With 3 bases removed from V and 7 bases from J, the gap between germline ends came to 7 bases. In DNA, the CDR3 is TGCAGTGCTAGGCAGGGGCAGCCCCAGCATTTT. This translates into CSARQGQPQHF.

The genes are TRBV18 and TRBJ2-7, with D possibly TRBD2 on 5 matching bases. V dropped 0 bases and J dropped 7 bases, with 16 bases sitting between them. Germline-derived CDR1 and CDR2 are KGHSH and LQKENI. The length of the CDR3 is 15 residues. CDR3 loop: CASSPPKLASGEQYF. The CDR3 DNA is TGTGCCAGCTCACCACCGAAGTTGGCCTCGGGGGAGCAGTACTTC.

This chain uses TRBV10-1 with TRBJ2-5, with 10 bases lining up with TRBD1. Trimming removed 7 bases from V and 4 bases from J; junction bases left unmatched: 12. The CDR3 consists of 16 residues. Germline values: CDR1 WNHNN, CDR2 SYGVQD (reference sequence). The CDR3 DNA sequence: TGCGCCAGCACCTACGGAGGACAGGGGGATCGAGAGACCCAGTACTTC. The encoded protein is CASTYGGQGDRETQYF.